The sequence of this TCR beta chain was determined in a study of blood T cell repertoires in COVID-19. Participants were aged about 18 to 100 years from approximately 24 US areas. Sequenced by immunoSEQ multiplex PCR; TCRdb stores in-frame clones only, minus some. The sample contains 150,000 to 200,000 clones, 60% to 80% of which appear only once. From germline, CDR1 is MGHRA and CDR2 YSYEKL. V gave up 1 base and J gave up 0 bases, with 13 bases separating them. CDR3 length equals 16 residues. This TCR derives from a woman aged 50 to 60 who had recovered from COVID-19. This chain uses TRBV4-1 with TRBJ2-7; possible D gene TRBD2, 6 bases. Sequencing input: PBMCs or T cells enriched from blood (not recorded which). CDR3 bases: TGCGCCAGCAGCCAAGGGGAGGTCCTTTTCTCCTACGAGCAGTACTTC. Translating gives CASSQGEVLFSYEQYF.